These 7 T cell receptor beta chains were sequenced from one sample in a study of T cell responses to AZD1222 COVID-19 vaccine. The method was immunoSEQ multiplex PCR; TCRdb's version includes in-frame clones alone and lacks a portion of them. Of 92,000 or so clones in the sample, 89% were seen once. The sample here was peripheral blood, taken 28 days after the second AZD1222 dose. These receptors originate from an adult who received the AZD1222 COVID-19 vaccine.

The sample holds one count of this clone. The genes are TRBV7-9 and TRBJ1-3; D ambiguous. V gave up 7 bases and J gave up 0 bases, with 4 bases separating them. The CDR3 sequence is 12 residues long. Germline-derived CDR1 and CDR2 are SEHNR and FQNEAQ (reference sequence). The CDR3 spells CASTSSGNTIYF. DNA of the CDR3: TGTGCCAGCACTAGCTCTGGAAACACCATATATTTT.

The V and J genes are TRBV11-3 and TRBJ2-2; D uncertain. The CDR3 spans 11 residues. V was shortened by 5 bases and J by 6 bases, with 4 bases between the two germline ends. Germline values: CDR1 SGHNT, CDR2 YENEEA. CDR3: CASSPPGELFF. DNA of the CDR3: TGTGCCAGCAGCCCCCCCGGGGAGCTGTTTTTT.

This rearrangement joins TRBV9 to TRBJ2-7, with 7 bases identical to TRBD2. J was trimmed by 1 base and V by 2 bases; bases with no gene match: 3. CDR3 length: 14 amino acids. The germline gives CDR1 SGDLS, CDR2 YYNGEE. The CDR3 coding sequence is TGTGCCAGCAGCGTCGCTAGCGGATCCTACGAGCAGTACTTC. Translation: CASSVASGSYEQYF. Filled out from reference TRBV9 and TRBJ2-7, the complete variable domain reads DSGVTQTPKHLITATGQRVTLRCSPRSGDLSVYWYQQSLDQGLQFLIQYYNGEERAKGNILERFSAQQFPDLHSELNLSSLELGDSALYFCASSVASGSYEQYFGPGTRLTVT.

CDR3: CASSADPGQGFSGNTIYF. For the CDR3, the DNA is TGTGCCAGCAGTGCGGATCCGGGACAGGGTTTTTCTGGAAACACCATATATTTT. This chain links TRBV2 with TRBJ1-3, with 9 bases matching TRBD1. This CDR3 spans 18 amino acids. Germline V gives CDR1 SNHLY, CDR2 FYNNEI. The ends lost 4 bases at V and 1 base at J; junction bases unmatched: 11.

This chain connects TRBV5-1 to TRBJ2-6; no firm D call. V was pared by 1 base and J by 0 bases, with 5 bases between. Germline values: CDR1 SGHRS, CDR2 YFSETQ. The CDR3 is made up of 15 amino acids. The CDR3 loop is CASSLSSSGANVLTF. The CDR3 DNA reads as TGCGCCAGCAGCTTGAGTTCCTCTGGGGCCAACGTCCTGACTTTC.

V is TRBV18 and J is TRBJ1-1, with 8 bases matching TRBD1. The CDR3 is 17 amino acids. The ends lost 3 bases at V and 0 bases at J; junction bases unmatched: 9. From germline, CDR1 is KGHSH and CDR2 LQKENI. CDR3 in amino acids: CASSPTLSTGVNTEAFF. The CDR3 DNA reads TGTGCCAGCTCACCCACGCTGTCGACAGGGGTGAACACTGAAGCTTTCTTT.

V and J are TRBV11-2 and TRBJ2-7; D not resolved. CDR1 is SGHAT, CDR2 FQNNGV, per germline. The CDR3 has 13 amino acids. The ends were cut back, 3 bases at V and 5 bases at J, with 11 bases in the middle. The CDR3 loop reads CASSFWTVDEQYF. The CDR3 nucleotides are TGTGCCAGCAGCTTCTGGACCGTGGACGAGCAGTACTTC.